The clone carrying this TCR beta chain was counted at least ten times. What it binds is unknown. The read terminates 3 residues ahead of where the CDR3 ends, so the germline J gene completes it. Blood samples were heparinized, roughly 5 to 9 ml per donor. The data were obtained in a study of T cell clonality in common variable immunodeficiency. General study findings and limits: Compared with controls, CVID subjects had fewer shared TCRbeta clones. CVID subjects had higher TCRbeta clonality than healthy controls, most marked in about a third.

Here immunoSEQ multiplex PCR was the method, and the copy in TCRdb shows in-frame clones only, minus some. Recorded here are roughly 51,000 clones, none singletons. V was pared by 0 bases and J by 6 bases, with 0 bases of the junction left unmatched. CDR3 length: 14 residues. Germline-derived CDR1 and CDR2 are MNHEY and SVGEGT. The gene calls are TRBV6-2 or TRBV6-3 and TRBJ2-2; 8 nucleotides match TRBD1. Specimen: peripheral blood mononuclear cells. The TCR originated in a person aged 18-70 years in good health. CDR3 bases read: TGTGCCAGCAGTTACTCGACAGGGGCCGGGGAG. Encoded protein: CASSYSTGAGE. Given in full, the CDR3 is CASSYSTGAGELFF.